Following are 2 T cell receptor beta chains from one sample sequenced in a study of identical twins. Using its own MiXCR run on the 5' RACE reads, TCRdb lists one record per CDR3 protein. Of 510,000 or so distinct CDR3 sequences detected, around 15% appear once; the ten largest clones hold roughly 0.4%. These same records also appear under a second study, on yellow fever vaccine responses in identical twins.

The sample consisted of CD4+ T cells sorted from blood. The receptors here all came from a woman under 30 in good health.

The chain carries TRBV4-1 and TRBJ1-1; unclear D gene. V was clipped by 2 bases and J by 6 bases, with 7 bases between them. The germline gives CDR1 MGHRA, CDR2 YSYEKL. This CDR3 comprises 12 residues. This CDR3 is CASSQSPAEAFF. As DNA, the CDR3 is TGCGCCAGCAGCCAATCTCCGGCTGAAGCTTTCTTT.

This clonotype was seen only a few times. CDR3 sequence (DNA): TGTGCCACCAGTGATTTGGGGGATACCACCGATACGCAGTATTTT. Translated, it gives CATSDLGDTTDTQYF. This chain joins TRBV24-1 and TRBJ2-3, with D uncertain. Germline V lookup: CDR1 KGHDR, CDR2 SFDVKD. V lost 0 bases, J lost 6 bases, and 12 bases lay in between. This CDR3 region has 15 residues.